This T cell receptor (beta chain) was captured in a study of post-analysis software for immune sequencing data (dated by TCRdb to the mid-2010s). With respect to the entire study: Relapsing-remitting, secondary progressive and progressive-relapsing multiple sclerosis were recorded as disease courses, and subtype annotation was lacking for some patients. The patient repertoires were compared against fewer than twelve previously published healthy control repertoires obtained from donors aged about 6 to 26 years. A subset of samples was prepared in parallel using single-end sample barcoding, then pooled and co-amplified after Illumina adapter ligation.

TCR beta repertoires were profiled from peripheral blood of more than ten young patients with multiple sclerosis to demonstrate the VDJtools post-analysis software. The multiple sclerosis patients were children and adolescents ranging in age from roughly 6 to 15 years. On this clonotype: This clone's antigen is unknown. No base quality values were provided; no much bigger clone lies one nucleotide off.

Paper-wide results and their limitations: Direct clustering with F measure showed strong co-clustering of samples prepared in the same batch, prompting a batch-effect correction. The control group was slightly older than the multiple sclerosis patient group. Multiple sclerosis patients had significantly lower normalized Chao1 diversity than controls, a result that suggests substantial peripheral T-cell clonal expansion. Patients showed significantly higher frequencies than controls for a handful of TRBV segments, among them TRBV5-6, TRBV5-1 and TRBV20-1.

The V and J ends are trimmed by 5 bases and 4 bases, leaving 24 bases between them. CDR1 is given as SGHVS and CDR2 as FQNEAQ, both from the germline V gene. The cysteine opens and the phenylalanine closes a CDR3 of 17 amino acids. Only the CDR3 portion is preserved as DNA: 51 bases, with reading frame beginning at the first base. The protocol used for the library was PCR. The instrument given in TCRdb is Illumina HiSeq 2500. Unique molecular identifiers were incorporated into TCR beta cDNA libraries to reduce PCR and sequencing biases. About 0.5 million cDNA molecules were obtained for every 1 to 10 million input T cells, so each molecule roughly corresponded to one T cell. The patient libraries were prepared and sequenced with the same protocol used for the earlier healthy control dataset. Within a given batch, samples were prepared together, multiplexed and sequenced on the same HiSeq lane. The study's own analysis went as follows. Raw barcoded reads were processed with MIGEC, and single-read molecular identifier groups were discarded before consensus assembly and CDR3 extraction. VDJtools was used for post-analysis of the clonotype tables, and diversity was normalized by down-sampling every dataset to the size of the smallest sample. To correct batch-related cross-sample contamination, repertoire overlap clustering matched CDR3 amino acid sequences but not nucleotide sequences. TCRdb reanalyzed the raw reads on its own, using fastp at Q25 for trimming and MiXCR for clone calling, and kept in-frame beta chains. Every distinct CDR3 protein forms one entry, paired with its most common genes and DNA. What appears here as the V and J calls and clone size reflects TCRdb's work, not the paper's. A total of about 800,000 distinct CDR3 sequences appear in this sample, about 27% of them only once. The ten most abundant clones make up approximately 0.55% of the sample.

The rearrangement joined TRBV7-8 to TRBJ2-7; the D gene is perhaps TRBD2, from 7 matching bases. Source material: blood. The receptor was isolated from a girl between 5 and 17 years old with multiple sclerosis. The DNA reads TGTGCCAGCAGCCAATTAGGGGGGGCAGGGGATCGATACGAGCAGTACTTC. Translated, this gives CASSQLGGAGDRYEQYF.